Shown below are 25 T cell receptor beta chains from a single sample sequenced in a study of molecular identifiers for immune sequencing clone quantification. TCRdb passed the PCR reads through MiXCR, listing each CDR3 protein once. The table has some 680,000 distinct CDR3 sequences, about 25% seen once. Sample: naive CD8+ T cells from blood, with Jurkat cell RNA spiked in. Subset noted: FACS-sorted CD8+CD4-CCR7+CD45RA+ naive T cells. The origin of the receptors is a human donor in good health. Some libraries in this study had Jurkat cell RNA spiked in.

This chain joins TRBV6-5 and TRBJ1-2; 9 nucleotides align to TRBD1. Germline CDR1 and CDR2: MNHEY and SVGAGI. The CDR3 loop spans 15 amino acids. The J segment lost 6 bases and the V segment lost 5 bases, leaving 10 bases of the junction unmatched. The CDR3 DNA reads TGTGCCAGCAGTACAGGGCCTGGGACAGGGAATGGCTACACCTTC. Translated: CASSTGPGTGNGYTF.

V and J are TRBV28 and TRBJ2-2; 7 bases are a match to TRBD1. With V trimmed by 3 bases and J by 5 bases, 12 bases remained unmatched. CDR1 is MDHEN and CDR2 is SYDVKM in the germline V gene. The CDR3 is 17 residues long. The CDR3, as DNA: TGTGCCAGCAGTTTGTCTCCAACAGGGGTCGGAACCGGGGAGCTGTTTTTT. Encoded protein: CASSLSPTGVGTGELFF.

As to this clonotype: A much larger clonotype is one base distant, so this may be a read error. As DNA, the CDR3 is TGTGCCAGCAGCTTAGGAGACAGGGGAGTTGACACTGAAGCTTTCTTT. This encodes CASSLGDRGVDTEAFF. The chain couples TRBV7-9 to TRBJ1-1; 8 bases fit TRBD1. This CDR3 has 16 amino acids. J lost 3 bases, V lost 1 base, and 7 bases had no gene match. Germline V lookup: CDR1 SEHNR, CDR2 FQNEAQ (reference sequence).

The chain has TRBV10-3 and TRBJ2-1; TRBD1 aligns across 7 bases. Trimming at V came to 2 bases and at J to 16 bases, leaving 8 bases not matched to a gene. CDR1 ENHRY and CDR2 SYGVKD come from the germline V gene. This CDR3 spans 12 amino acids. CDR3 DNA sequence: TGTGCCATCAGTGAGGAGAAGGGGGCTGGCTTCTTC. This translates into CAISEEKGAGFF.

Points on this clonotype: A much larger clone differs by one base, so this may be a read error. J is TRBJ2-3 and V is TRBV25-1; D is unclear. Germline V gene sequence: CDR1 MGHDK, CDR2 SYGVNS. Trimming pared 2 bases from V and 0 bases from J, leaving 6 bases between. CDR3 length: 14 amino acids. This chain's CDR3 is CASSEHSSTDTQYF. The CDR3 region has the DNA TGTGCCAGCAGTGAACACAGTAGCACAGATACGCAGTATTTT.

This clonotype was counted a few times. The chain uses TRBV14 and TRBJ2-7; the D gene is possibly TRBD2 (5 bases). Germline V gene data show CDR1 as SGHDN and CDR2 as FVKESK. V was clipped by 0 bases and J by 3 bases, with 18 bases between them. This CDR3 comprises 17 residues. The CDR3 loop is CASSQDYRSGVGYEQYF. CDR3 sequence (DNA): TGTGCCAGCAGCCAAGATTACCGGTCCGGGGTCGGCTACGAGCAGTACTTC.

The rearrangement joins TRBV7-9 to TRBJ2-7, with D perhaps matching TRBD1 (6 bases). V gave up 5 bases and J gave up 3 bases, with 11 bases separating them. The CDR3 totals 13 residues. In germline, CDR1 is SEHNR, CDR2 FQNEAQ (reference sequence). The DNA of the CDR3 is TGTGCCAGCAGCCGGACAGCATTCTACGAGCAGTACTTC. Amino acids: CASSRTAFYEQYF.

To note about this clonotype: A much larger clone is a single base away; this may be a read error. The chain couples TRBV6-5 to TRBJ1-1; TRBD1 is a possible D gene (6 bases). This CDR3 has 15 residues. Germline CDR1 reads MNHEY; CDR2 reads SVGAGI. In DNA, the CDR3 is TGTGCCAGCAGTTACTCGAACGGGGGCGGCACTGAAGCTCTCTTT. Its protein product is CASSYSNGGGTEALF.

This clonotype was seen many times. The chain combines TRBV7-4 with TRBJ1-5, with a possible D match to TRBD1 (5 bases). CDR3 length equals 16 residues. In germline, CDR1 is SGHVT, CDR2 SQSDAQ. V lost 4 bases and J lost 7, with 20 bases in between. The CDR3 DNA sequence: TGTGCCAGCAGCTCCGAACCCGTCGGGGGGGGGCAGCCCCAGCATTTT. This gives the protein CASSSEPVGGGQPQHF.

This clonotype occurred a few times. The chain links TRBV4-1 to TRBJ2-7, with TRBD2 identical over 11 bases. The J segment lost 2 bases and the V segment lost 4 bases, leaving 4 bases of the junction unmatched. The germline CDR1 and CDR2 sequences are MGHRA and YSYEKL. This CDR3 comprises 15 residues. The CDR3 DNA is TGCGCCAGCAGCCCGACTAGCGGGGAGGCCTACGAGCAGTACTTC. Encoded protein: CASSPTSGEAYEQYF.

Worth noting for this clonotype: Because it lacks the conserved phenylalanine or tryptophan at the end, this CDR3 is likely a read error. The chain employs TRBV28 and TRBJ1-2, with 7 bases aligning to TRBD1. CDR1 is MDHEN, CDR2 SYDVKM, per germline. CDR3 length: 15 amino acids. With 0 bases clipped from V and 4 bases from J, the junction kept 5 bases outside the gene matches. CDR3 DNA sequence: TGTGCCAGCAGTTTATGGACAGGGTTGATCTATGGCTACACCCTC. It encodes CASSLWTGLIYGYTL.

The chain's CDR3 is CGTRWGLLSYEQYF. CDR3 DNA sequence: TGCGGTACTAGATGGGGACTCCTCTCCTACGAGCAGTACTTC. The chain is built from TRBV20-1 and TRBJ2-7; tentatively, D is TRBD2 (6 bases). CDR3 size: 14 residues. The germline CDR1 and CDR2 sequences are DFQATT and SNEGSKA (reference sequence).

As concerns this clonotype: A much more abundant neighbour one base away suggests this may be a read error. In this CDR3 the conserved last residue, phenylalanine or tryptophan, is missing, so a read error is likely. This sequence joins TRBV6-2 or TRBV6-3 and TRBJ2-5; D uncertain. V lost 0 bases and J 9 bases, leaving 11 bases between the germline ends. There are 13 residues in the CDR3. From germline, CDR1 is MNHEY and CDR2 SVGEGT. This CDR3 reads CASSYSLIQAQYL. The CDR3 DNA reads TGTGCCAGCAGTTACTCCTTAATCCAGGCCCAGTACCTC.

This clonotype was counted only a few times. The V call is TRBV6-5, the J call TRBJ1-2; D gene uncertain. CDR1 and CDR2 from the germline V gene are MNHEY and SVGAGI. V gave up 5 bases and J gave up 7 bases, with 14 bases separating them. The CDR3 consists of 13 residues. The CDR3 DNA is TGTGCCAGCAGTACGATAGACGGTGGTGGCTACACCTTC. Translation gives CASSTIDGGGYTF.

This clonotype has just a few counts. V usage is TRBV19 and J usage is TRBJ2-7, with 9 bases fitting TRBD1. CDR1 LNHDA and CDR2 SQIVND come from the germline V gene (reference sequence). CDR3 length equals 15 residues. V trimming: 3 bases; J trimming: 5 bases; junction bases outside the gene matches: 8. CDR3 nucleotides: TGTGCCAGTAGTATTCGCAGGACAGGGGTCCACGAGCAGTACTTC. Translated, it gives CASSIRRTGVHEQYF.

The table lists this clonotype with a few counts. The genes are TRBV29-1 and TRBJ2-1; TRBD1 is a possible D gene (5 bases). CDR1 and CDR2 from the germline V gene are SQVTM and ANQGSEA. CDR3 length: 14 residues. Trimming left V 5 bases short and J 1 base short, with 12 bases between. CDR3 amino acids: CSVQTALSYNEQFF. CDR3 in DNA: TGCAGCGTTCAGACAGCCCTTTCCTACAATGAGCAGTTCTTC.

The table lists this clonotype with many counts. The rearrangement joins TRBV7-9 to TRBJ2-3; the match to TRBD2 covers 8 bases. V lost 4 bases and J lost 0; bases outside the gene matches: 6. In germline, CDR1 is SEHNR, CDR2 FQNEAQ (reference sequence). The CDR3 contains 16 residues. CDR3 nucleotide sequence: TGTGCCAGCAGCTCACTAGCGGAGCAGAGCACAGATACGCAGTATTTT. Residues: CASSSLAEQSTDTQYF.

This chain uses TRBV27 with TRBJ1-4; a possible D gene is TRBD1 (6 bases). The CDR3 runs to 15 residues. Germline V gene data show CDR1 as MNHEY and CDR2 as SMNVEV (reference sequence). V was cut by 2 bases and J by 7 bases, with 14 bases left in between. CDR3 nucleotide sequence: TGTGCCAGCAGTTTAACTAAGGACAGTAGTGAAAAACTGTTTTTT. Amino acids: CASSLTKDSSEKLFF.

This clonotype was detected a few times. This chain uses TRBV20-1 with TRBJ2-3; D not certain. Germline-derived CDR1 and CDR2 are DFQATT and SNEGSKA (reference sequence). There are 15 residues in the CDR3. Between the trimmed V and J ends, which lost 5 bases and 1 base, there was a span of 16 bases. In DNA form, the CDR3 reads TGCAGTGCTGTATCTAACGGCCGTGGCACAGATACGCAGTATTTT. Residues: CSAVSNGRGTDTQYF.

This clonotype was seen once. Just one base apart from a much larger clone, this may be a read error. DNA for the CDR3: TGTGCCAGCAGCCAAACAGGTTTGGGACAGCTAGAAAAACTGTTTTTT. Protein sequence: CASSQTGLGQLEKLFF. This chain connects TRBV3-1 to TRBJ1-4, with 7 bases lining up with TRBD1. CDR3 length equals 16 residues. V gave up 2 bases and J gave up 8 bases; unmatched junction bases: 11. CDR1 and CDR2 from the germline V gene are LGHDT and YNNKEL (reference sequence).

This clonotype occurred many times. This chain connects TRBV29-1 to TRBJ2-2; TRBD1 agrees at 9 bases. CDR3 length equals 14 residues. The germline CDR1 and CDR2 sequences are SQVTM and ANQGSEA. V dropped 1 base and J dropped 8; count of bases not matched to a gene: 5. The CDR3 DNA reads TGCAGCGTTGAAGGAGGGACAGGGAAAGGGGAGCTGTTTTTT. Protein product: CSVEGGTGKGELFF.

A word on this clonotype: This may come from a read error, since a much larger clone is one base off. The CDR3 loop is CASSQGRHRAYEQYF. In nucleotides, the CDR3 is TGCGCCAGCAGCCAAGGACGACACAGAGCCTACGAGCAGTACTTC. This rearrangement joins TRBV4-3 to TRBJ2-7; D is undetermined. Trimming shortened V by 1 base and J by 2 bases, and 12 bases separated the two germline ends. Germline V gives CDR1 LGHNA, CDR2 YSLEER. This CDR3 is built from 15 residues.

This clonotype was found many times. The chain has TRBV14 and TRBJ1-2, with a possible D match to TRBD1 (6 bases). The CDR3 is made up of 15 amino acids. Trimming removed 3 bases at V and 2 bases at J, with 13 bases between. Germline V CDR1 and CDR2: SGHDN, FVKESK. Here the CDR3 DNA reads TGTGCCAGCAGCCATCCAGAGGGGGAGAACTATGGCTACACCTTC. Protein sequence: CASSHPEGENYGYTF.

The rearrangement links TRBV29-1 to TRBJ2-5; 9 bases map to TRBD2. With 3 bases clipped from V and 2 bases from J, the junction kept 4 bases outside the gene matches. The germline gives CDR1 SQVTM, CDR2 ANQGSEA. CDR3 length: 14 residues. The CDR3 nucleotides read TGCAGCGTTGAGCGGGCGGGGGGGCAAGAGACCCAGTACTTC. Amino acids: CSVERAGGQETQYF. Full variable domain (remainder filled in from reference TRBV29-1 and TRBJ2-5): SAVISQKPSRDICQRGTSLTIQCQVDSQVTMMFWYRQQPGQSLTLIATANQGSEATYESGFVIDKFPISRPNLTFSTLTVSNMSPEDSSIYLCSVERAGGQETQYFGPGTRLLVL.

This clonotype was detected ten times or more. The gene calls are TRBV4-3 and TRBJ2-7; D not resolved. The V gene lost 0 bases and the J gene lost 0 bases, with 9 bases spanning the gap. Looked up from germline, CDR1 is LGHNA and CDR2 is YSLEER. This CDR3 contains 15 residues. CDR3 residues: CASSQDVKGSYEQYF. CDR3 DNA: TGCGCCAGCAGCCAAGATGTTAAGGGCTCCTACGAGCAGTACTTC.